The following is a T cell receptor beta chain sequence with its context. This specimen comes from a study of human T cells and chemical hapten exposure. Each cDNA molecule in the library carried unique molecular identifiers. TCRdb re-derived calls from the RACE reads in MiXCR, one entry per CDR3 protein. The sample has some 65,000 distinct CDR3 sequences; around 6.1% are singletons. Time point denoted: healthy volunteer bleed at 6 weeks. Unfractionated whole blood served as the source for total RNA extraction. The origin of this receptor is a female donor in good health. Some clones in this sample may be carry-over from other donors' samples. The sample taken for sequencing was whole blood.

The CDR3 here is CASSPGQGASGYTF. The CDR3 DNA sequence: TGTGCCAGCAGTCCTGGACAGGGGGCGAGTGGCTACACCTTC. This chain uses TRBV12-3 or TRBV12-4 with TRBJ1-2, with TRBD1 matching 11 bases. Unmatched junction bases numbered 6, after V lost 5 bases and J lost 7 bases. The CDR3 spans 14 residues.